The rows below give T cell receptor beta chains drawn from one sample of a study of blood T cell repertoires in COVID-19. Data came from immunoSEQ multiplex PCR; TCRdb stores just in-frame clones and leaves some out. The table lists 150,000 to 200,000 clones, approximately 90% of them singletons, with under 6% in the top ten. Material for sequencing was peripheral blood. These receptors originate from a human donor in a cohort sampled during active COVID-19. The CDR3 runs from the conserved cysteine through the conserved F or W. Fields, in order: J gene, D gene, V gene, clone size, CDR3 protein, CDR3 DNA. D genes are given only for firm matches. Size is omitted from some rows. Given values are once, few, many or a class for expanded clones.

TRBJ1-2 TRBD1 TRBV15 NA CATSRDLTGNYGYTF TGTGCCACCAGCAGAGACCTGACAGGGAACTATGGCTACACCTTC
TRBJ2-7 NA TRBV28 NA CASAPAAGFLFHEQYF TGTGCCAGCGCCCCGGCGGCGGGTTTCCTTTTCCACGAGCAGTACTTC
TRBJ2-5 NA TRBV7-2 few CASLSGINTGFGETQYF TGTGCCAGCTTGTCAGGGATCAATACCGGATTTGGAGAGACCCAGTACTTC
TRBJ2-7 NA TRBV28 NA CASKGGIYEQYF TGTGCCAGCAAAGGCGGGATATACGAGCAGTACTTC
TRBJ1-2 TRBD1 TRBV10-3 NA CAISETGDSYGYTF TGTGCCATCAGTGAAACAGGGGATAGCTATGGCTACACCTTC
TRBJ2-5 TRBD2 TRBV6-5 NA CASSYSRRGGSETQYF TGTGCCAGCAGTTACTCGAGACGGGGGGGATCAGAGACCCAGTACTTC
TRBJ1-2 TRBD1 TRBV5-1 NA CASSTRDRGPYGYTF TGCGCCAGCAGCACCCGGGACAGGGGGCCCTATGGCTACACCTTC
TRBJ1-6 TRBD1 TRBV12-3/TRBV12-4 NA CASSRTGNSPLHF TGTGCCAGCAGTAGGACAGGGAATTCACCCCTCCACTTT
TRBJ2-7 NA TRBV3-1/TRBV3-2 NA CASSQAGTLYEQYF TGTGCCAGCAGCCAAGCCGGGACTCTTTACGAGCAGTACTTC
TRBJ2-1 TRBD1 TRBV27 NA CASRDRVYNEQFF TGTGCCAGCAGGGACAGGGTTTACAATGAGCAGTTCTTC
TRBJ2-5 NA TRBV4-3 NA CASSPGTLQETQYF TGCGCCAGCAGCCCAGGGACACTCCAAGAGACCCAGTACTTC
TRBJ2-3 NA TRBV3-1/TRBV3-2 NA CASSQDISEGLATDTQYF TGTGCCAGCAGCCAAGATATTAGTGAGGGACTTGCCACAGATACGCAGTATTTT
TRBJ2-6 TRBD1 TRBV27 few CASSWDSNSGANVLTF TGTGCCAGCAGTTGGGACAGCAACTCTGGGGCCAACGTCCTGACTTTC
TRBJ2-7 NA TRBV6-1 once CASSEADPVGHF TGTGCCAGCAGTGAAGCGGACCCAGTGGGGCACTTC
TRBJ2-1 TRBD2 TRBV27 NA CASSPPGGEQFF TGTGCCAGCAGTCCTCCGGGAGGTGAGCAGTTCTTC
TRBJ1-2 NA TRBV14 NA CASSHRGGGFGYTF TGTGCCAGCAGCCACCGAGGGGGAGGGTTCGGCTACACCTTC